The source of this TCR beta chain is a study of T-cell reconstitution after alpha-beta-depleted transplantation in children. The study's findings and limits: Expanded graft clones numbering several hundred reportedly gave rise to alpha-beta T cells about two months after transplant. Day-60 TCRbeta diversity that was high in some patients was derived from surviving recipient T cells and thymic progenitors.

A library of TCRbeta sequences, prepared with unique molecular identifiers, was generated. TCRdb used MiXCR to reprocess the PCR reads, holding one entry per CDR3 protein. The repertoire holds about 310,000 distinct CDR3 sequences, with around 25% as singletons. In the case of this clonotype: As yet, its antigen is unknown.

Germline CDR1 is SGHDN and CDR2 is FVKESK. The V and J ends lost 5 bases and 1 base respectively, with 24 bases between them. This CDR3 comprises 18 residues. This specimen was PBMCs, mostly from graft donor cells, taken 180 days after TCRalphabeta/CD19-depleted stem cell transplant. The source is a male patient between 5 and 17 years old who had a stem cell transplant for acute lymphoblastic leukemia, so the T cells may come from the graft donor. The chain recombines TRBV14 with TRBJ2-7, with D maybe TRBD2 (6 bases). CDR3 residues: CASSSGGNVWRSSYEQYF. CDR3 bases: TGTGCCAGCAGCTCTGGCGGGAACGTTTGGCGCTCTTCCTACGAGCAGTACTTC.